The TCR beta chain under discussion was sequenced for a study of shared T cell receptors in the human thymus. V lost 0 bases and J 8 bases, leaving 19 bases between the germline ends. There are 16 residues in the CDR3. Germline CDR1 SGHDN, CDR2 FVKESK. Produced via immunoSEQ multiplex PCR; TCRdb's table is partial and in-frame only. The sample contains hundreds of thousands of clones, approximately 89% of which appear only once. This sample was also put to use in a study of human thymus T cells. From that study: Congenital heart defects were the reason for the corrective surgery that the donors, healthy Finnish infants, were having. Resections from corrective heart surgery supplied the thymus tissue. Among thymic and blood repertoires, usage of V and J genes appeared biased. Overlap was high between thymic repertoires from unrelated individuals, as reported in related research.

The clonotype originates from a boy in the first two years of life with a congenital heart defect. The sample was thymocytes. The rearrangement links TRBV14 to TRBJ1-2; D not resolved. The CDR3 spells CASSQDGSNWAQGYTF. Here the CDR3 DNA reads TGTGCCAGCAGCCAAGATGGCAGCAACTGGGCTCAAGGCTACACCTTC.